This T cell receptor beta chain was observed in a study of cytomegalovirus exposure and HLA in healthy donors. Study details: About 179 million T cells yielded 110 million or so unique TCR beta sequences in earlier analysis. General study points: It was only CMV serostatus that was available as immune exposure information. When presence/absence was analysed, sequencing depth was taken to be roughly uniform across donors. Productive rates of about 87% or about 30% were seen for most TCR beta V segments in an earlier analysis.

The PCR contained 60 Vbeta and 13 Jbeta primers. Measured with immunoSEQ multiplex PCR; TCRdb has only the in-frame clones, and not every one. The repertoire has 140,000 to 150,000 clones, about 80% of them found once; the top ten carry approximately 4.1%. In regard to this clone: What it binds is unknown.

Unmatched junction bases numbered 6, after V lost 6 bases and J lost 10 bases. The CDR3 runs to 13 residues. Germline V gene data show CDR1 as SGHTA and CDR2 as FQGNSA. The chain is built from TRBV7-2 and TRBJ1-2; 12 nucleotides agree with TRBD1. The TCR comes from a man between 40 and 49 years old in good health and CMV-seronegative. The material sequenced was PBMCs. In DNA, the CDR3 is TGTGCCAGCAGGGCGGGACAGGGGGCTTCCTACACCTTC. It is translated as CASRAGQGASYTF.